This entry is about one T cell receptor (beta chain). These data are taken from a study of radiation and T cells in renal cell carcinoma. Study information: Nephrectomy followed 15 Gy stereotactic body radiation by 4 weeks.

The trim removed 5 bases at V and 8 bases at J, leaving 8 bases unmatched. The germline CDR1 and CDR2 sequences are MNHEY and SVGAGI. This CDR3 spans 14 amino acids. Time point denoted: baseline pretreatment blood. As for treatment: 15 Gy SBRT to primary tumor, nephrectomy 4 weeks later. This renal cell carcinoma was of the clear cell type. Sequencing used immunoSEQ multiplex PCR; TCRdb keeps in-frame clones, though not all of them. Of roughly 150,000 clones in the sample, 88% were seen once. V usage is TRBV6-5 and J usage is TRBJ1-4; 7 nucleotides line up with TRBD1. The receptor's source is a woman aged 70 to 79 with renal cell carcinoma. The sequencing used blood, collected from a patient whose treatment included radiotherapy and nephrectomy. The CDR3 loop is CASSGRDRGEKLFF. CDR3 DNA: TGTGCCAGCAGTGGCCGGGACAGAGGAGAAAAACTGTTTTTT.